One sample yielded the 6 T cell receptor beta chains listed below, sequenced in a study of blood T cell repertoires in COVID-19. The table came from immunoSEQ multiplex PCR; TCRdb's copy has only in-frame clones and leaves some out. The profile shows hundreds of thousands of clones, about 88% of them singletons. Material: PBMCs or T cells enriched from blood (not recorded which). All receptors come from a woman in her forties or fifties who had recovered from COVID-19.

This chain joins TRBV5-1 and TRBJ2-3; 11 bases line up with TRBD2. J lost 6 bases, V lost 4 bases, and 7 bases had no gene match. CDR3 size: 15 residues. CDR1 SGHRS and CDR2 YFSETQ come from the germline V gene. The CDR3 reads CASSPLAGAGDTQYF. CDR3 bases: TGCGCCAGCAGCCCACTAGCGGGAGCTGGGGATACGCAGTATTTT.

The chain joins TRBV7-3 to TRBJ1-6, with TRBD1 matching over 7 bases. Germline CDR1 SGHTA, CDR2 FQGTGA. V lost 2 bases to trimming and J lost 6 bases; unmatched junction nucleotides: 4. The CDR3 consists of 15 residues. In nucleotides, the CDR3 is TGTGCCAGCAGCTTAGGGGGACAGATTAATTCACCCCTCCACTTT. It yields the protein CASSLGGQINSPLHF.

V and J are TRBV7-9 and TRBJ1-4, with a possible D match to TRBD1 (6 bases). Trimming pared 2 bases from V and 8 bases from J, leaving 12 bases between. Germline V gene sequence: CDR1 SEHNR, CDR2 FQNEAQ (reference sequence). This CDR3 comprises 14 residues. CDR3 amino acids: CASSLQQGNEKLFF. Here the CDR3 DNA reads TGTGCCAGCAGCTTACAGCAGGGGAACGAAAAACTGTTTTTT.

The gene calls are TRBV30 and TRBJ1-3, with TRBD1 identical over 8 bases. The germline CDR1 and CDR2 sequences are GTSNPN and SVGIG (reference sequence). With 3 bases clipped from V and 2 bases from J, the junction kept 3 bases outside the gene matches. This CDR3 has 14 amino acids. The CDR3 nucleotides are TGTGCCTGGAGGGACAGGGATCCTGGAAACACCATATATTTT. It specifies CAWRDRDPGNTIYF.

V and J are TRBV6-5 and TRBJ2-7; 7 bases are shared with TRBD2. The CDR3 has 15 residues. J lost 6 bases, V lost 6 bases, and 14 bases had no gene match. The V gene's germline CDR1 is MNHEY and CDR2 SVGAGI. CDR3 in DNA: TGTGCCAGCAGCTCCCGTCGGACTAGTATCGCCGAGCAGTACTTC. Encoded protein: CASSSRRTSIAEQYF.

The chain combines TRBV4-1 with TRBJ2-2; D unresolved. Trimming took off 4 bases at V and 4 bases at J, with 7 bases between the two ends. Germline-derived CDR1 and CDR2 are MGHRA and YSYEKL. The CDR3 length is 13 residues. The CDR3 nucleotides are TGCGCCAGCAGCCTCTTCGTCACCGGGGAGCTGTTTTTT. This encodes CASSLFVTGELFF.